This T cell receptor (beta chain) is drawn from a study of OX40 agonist ivuxolimab in advanced cancers. Study-level background: Ivuxolimab is an agonistic anti-OX40 (CD134) antibody, and patients were treated with it. From roughly 20 to 90 years was the age range, with a mean of about 54 years, and 65% to 90% were male. General study points: Researchers did not establish what antigens the expanded peripheral T cells target. On average, CD8+ T cells had more expanded clones than CD4+.

Only in-frame clones appear in the TCRdb table, and some are missing; sequencing was by immunoSEQ multiplex PCR. The table has around 62,000 clones, around 82% seen once. CDR3 length equals 15 residues. CDR1 SGDLS and CDR2 YYNGEE come from the germline V gene. With 1 base clipped from V and 8 bases from J, the junction kept 7 bases outside the gene matches. As for this clone: Its antigen is not identified.

The clonotype originates from an adult with an advanced solid tumor such as melanoma, head and neck, liver or kidney cancer. This chain joins TRBV9 and TRBJ2-1, with 9 bases aligning to TRBD2. The sequencing used CD4+ or CD8+ T cells sorted from blood, collected in a trial of the OX40 agonist ivuxolimab. In DNA, the CDR3 is TGTGCCAGCAGCGTAAGAAGCGGGGGGACCCATGAGCAGTTCTTC. This translates into CASSVRSGGTHEQFF.